This TCR beta chain appears in the sequencing data of a study of healthy donors' naive CD4 and CD8 T cells. Study context: Three donor age groups were sampled: 20-25, 40-50 and 60-70 years; half female.

Germline loops: CDR1 SQVTM, CDR2 ANQGSEA. The CDR3 spans 12 residues. The V segment lost 6 bases and the J segment 4 bases; nucleotides outside the gene matches: 3. Naive T cells were sorted: CD4+CD8-CD45RO-CD45RA+ for CD4+, CD8+CD4-CD45RA+CD27bright for CD8+. TCR libraries were built from 500 to 550 ng of total RNA by linear amplification. TCRdb re-called the reads through MiXCR, storing one row per CDR3 protein. In the table there are about 180,000 distinct CDR3 sequences, around 74% of which are singletons. This rearrangement joins TRBV29-1 to TRBJ1-2, with 9 positions matching TRBD1. The sequenced material came from naive CD4+ and CD8+ T cells sorted from blood, pooled from several donors. The source of this sequence is a pool of human donors in good health; the sample pools cells from several healthy donors. The CDR3 coding sequence is TGCAGCGTCACGGACAGGGGCTATGGCTACACCTTC. Its translation is CSVTDRGYGYTF.